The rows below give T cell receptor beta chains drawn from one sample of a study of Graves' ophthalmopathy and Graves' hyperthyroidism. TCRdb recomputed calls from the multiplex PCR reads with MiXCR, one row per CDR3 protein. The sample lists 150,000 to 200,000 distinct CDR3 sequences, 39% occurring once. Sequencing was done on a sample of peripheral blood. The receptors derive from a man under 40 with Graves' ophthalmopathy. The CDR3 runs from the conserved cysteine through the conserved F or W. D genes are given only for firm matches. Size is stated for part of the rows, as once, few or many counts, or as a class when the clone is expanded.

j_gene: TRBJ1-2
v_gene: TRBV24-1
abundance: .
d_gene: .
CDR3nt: TGTGCCACCAGTGAACGAGCTAACTATGGCTACACCTTC
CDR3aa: CATSERANYGYTF

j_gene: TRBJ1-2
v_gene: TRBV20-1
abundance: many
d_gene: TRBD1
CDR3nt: TGCAGTGCTTACAGGGGAAGCTATGGCTACACCTTC
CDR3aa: CSAYRGSYGYTF

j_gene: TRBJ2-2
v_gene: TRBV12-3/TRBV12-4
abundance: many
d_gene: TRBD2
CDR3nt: TGTGCCAGCCGAATCCTAGCGGGAGCCACCGGGGAGCTGTTTTTT
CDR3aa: CASRILAGATGELFF

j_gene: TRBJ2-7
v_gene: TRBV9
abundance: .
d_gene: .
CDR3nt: TGTGCCAGCAGCGTAGGCCTAGCTCCCCACGAGCAGTACTTC
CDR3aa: CASSVGLAPHEQYF

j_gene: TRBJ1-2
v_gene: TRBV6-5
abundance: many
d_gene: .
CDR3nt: TGTGCCAGCAGCCCCAGCCGATCCCCTAACTATGGCTACACCTTC
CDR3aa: CASSPSRSPNYGYTF

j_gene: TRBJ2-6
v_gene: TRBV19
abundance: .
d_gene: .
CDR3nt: TGTGCCACCCGGCGCGGTGGGGCCAACGTCCTGACTTTC
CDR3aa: CATRRGGANVLTF

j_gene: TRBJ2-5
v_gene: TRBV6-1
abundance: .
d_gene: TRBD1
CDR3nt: TGTGCCAGCAGTCGACCGGGACAGGGGGCGACAGAGACCCAGTACTTC
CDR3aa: CASSRPGQGATETQYF

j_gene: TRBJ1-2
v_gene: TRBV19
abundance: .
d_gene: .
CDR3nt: TGTGCCAGTAGTATTTTACAGTTCTATGGCTACACCTTC
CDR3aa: CASSILQFYGYTF

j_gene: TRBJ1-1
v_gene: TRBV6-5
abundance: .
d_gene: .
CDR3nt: TGTGCCAGCAGTTTATCTAGGGGAAACACTGAAGCTTTCTTT
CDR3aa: CASSLSRGNTEAFF

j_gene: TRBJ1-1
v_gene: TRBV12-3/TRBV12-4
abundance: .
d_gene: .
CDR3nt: TGTGCCAGCAGTTTAAATCGTAATATGAACACTGAAGCTTTCTTT
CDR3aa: CASSLNRNMNTEAFF

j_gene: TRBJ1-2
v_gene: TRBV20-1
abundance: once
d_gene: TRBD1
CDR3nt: TGCAGTGCTACAGGGGGCGTATATGGCTACACCTTC
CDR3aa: CSATGGVYGYTF

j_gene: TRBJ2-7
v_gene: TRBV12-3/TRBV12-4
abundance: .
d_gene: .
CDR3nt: TGTGCCAGCAGTTCAGCGGGCCGAACCTACGAGCAGTACTTC
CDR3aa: CASSSAGRTYEQYF

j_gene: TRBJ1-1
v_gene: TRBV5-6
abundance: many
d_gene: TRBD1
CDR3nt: TGTGCCAGCAGCTCGGGGGCGACAGGGAGGTTTCCGTCCACCGAAGCTTTCTTT
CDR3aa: CASSSGATGRFPSTEAFF

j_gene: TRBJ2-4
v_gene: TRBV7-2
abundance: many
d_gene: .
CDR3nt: TGTGCCAGCAGCTCCTTTGGGCAGGGGTCAAACATTCAGTACTTC
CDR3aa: CASSSFGQGSNIQYF

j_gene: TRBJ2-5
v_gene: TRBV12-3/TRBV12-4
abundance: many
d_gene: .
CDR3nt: TGTGCCAGCAGTTCTGGCATCATGGAACGGGAGACCCAGTACTTC
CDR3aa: CASSSGIMERETQYF

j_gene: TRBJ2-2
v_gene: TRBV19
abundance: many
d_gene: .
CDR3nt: TGTGCCAGTAGTACTAGATATATCGCGAACACCGGGGAGCTGTTTTTT
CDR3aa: CASSTRYIANTGELFF

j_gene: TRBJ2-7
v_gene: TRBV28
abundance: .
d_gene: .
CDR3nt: TGTGCCAGCATAAGATCAGGGAGGTACGAGCAGTACTTC
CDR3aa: CASIRSGRYEQYF

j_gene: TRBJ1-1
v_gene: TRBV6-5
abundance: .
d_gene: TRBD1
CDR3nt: TGTGCCAGCAGTTATACCTGGACAGGGACTTGGAACACTGAAGCTTTCTTT
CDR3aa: CASSYTWTGTWNTEAFF

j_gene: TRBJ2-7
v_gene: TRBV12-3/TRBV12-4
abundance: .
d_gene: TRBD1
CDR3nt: TGTGCCAGCAGTTCCCCCCTCCGGGACAGGGCCCACGAGCAGTACTTC
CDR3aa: CASSSPLRDRAHEQYF

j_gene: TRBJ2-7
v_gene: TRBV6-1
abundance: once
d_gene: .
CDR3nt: TGTGCCAGCAGTGAAGCGGGGGCAGGCCCCTCCTACGAGCAGTACTTC
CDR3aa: CASSEAGAGPSYEQYF

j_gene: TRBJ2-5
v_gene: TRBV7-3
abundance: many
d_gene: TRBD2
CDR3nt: TGTGCCAGCAGTGCCATGACGGGAGGGTTGGGGACCCAGTACTTC
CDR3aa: CASSAMTGGLGTQYF

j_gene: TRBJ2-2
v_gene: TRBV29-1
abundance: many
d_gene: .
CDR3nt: TGCAGCGTTGAAGATCCGCCCACCGGGGAGCTGTTTTTT
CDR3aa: CSVEDPPTGELFF

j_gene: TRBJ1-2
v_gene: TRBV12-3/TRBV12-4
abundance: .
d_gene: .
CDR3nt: TGTGCCAGCAGTTACGACAGCCGGGACTATGGCTACACCTTC
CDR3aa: CASSYDSRDYGYTF

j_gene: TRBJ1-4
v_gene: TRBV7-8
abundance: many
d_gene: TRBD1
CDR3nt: TGTGCCAGCAGCTCCGGGACAGGGATCGGTGGACTGTTTTTT
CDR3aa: CASSSGTGIGGLFF

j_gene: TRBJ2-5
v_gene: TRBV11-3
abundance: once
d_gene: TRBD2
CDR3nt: TGTGCCAGCGCTACCGGGACTAGCCTGAAGACCCAGTACTTC
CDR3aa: CASATGTSLKTQYF

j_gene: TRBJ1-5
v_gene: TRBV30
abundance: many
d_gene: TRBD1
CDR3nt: TGTGCCTGGAGTGCAGGGGGCGAGCAGCCCCAGCATTTT
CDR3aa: CAWSAGGEQPQHF

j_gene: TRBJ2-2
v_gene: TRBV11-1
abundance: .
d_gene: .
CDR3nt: TGTGCCAGCAGCTTATGGAAGGGATTAATGACCGGGGAGCTGTTTTTT
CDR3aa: CASSLWKGLMTGELFF

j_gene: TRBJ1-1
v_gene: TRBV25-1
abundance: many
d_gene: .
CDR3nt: TGTGCCACCAGGTGGGGATGGGGGAGATCGAACACTGAAGCTTTCTTT
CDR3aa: CATRWGWGRSNTEAFF

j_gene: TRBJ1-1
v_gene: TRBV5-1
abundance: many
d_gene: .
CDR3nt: TGCGCCAGCAGCTTGGTTGGACAGAACACTGAAGCTTTCTTT
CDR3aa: CASSLVGQNTEAFF

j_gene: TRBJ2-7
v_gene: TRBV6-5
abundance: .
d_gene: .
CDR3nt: TGTGCCAGCAGTTACGGTCTACAGGGCTACGAGCAGTACTTC
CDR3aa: CASSYGLQGYEQYF

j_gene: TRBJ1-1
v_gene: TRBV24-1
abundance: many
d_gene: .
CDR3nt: TGTGCCACCAGTGGTCCTCTAGGGGAAGCTTTCTTT
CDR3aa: CATSGPLGEAFF

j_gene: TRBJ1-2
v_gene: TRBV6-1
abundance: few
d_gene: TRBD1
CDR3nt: TGTGCCAGCAGTGGGGGAGACAGGGCCAACTATGGCTACACCTTC
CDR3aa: CASSGGDRANYGYTF

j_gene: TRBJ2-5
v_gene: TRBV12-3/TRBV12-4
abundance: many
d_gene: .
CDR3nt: TGTGCCAGCAGTACTGGAGTCGAGACCCAGTACTTC
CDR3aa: CASSTGVETQYF

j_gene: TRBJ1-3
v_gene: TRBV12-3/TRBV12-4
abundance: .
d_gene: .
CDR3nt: TGTGCCAGCAGGACACTGAGCTCTGGAAACACCATATATTTT
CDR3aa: CASRTLSSGNTIYF

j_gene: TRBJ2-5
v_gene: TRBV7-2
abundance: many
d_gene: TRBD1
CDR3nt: TGTGCCAGCAGGACCGCTTCAGGGGGTACAGAGACCCAGTACTTC
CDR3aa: CASRTASGGTETQYF

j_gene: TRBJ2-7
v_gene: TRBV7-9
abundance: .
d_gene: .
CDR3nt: TGTGCCAGCAGCTTATTAGAGGGATACCAGTACTTC
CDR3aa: CASSLLEGYQYF

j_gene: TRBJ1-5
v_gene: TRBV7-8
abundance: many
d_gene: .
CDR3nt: TGTGCCAGCAGCCCGGCGAAAGGTCAGCCCCAGCATTTT
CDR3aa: CASSPAKGQPQHF

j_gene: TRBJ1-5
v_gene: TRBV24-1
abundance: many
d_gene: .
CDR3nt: TGTGCCACCAGTGATTCGGGGAGTCGGCCCCAGCATTTT
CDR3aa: CATSDSGSRPQHF

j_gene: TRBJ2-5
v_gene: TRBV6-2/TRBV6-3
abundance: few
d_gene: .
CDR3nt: TGTGCCAGCAGTTACAGGACAGACGGGACCCAGTACTTC
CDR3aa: CASSYRTDGTQYF

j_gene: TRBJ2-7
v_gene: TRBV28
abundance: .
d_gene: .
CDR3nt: TGTGCCAGCAGTTTATTCTCGTTGGAGCAGTACTTC
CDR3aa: CASSLFSLEQYF

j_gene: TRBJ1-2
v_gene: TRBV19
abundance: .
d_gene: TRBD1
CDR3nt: TGTGCCAGTAGCTTTGGACAGGGTTGGTATGGCTACACCTTC
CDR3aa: CASSFGQGWYGYTF

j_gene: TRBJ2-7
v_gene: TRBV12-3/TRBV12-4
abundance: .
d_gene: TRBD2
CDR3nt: TGTGCCAGCAGACCTGGGACTAGCGGCCCCTACGAGCAGTACTTC
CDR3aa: CASRPGTSGPYEQYF

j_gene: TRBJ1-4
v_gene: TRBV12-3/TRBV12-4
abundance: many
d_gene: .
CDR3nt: TGTGCCAGCGCCCCCGGGGTCGGCCCAAATGAAAAACTGTTTTTT
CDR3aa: CASAPGVGPNEKLFF

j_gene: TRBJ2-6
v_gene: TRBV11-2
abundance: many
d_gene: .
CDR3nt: TGTGCCAGCAGCTCACAGGGCCGCCACTCTGGGGCCAACGTCCTGACTTTC
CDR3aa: CASSSQGRHSGANVLTF